This section outlines one TCR beta chain sequence together with its context. Authors' analysis steps: Researchers report that nucleated cell counts were estimated from reference gene primer amplification. Using immunoSEQ multiplex PCR, the repertoire was profiled, and TCRdb retains in-frame clones only, with some absent. V and J calls and clone size follow that table, whereas D and trimming were derived from the DNA. Of roughly 360,000 clones listed, 80% to 85% are singletons. This sample is part of a study of blood T cell repertoires in COVID-19. V was pared by 5 bases and J by 7 bases, with 8 bases of the junction left unmatched. The CDR3 sequence is 15 residues long. CDR1 and CDR2 (germline): LNHDA, SQIVND (reference sequence). Cohorts were determined from participant-reported clinical history.

The chain has TRBV19 and TRBJ1-5; 10 bases map to TRBD1. The sequencing sample was made of PBMCs or T cells enriched from blood (not recorded which). The source is a woman aged 45 to 65 who had recovered from COVID-19. The CDR3 DNA reads as TGTGCCAGTAGTCCCCTCGACAGGGGGCAGCAGCCCCAGCATTTT. As protein: CASSPLDRGQQPQHF.